This entry concerns a single T cell receptor beta chain. Its antigen is unknown. Nothing much larger sits one base from this clone, and base qualities are not available. The donors were healthy, HIV-negative adults who had no recently reported acute infections or vaccinations. Only Caucasian adults living in Nashville, Tennessee, USA were represented among the donors. CD4+ T cells were enriched through magnetic negative selection, after which naive cells were positively selected on CD45RA and the remaining negative fraction served as the memory subset. Blood was obtained by leukapheresis, after which PBMCs were separated by Ficoll-Histopaque density gradient centrifugation and cryopreserved in liquid nitrogen vapor phase. Purity and quantity of every magnetically sorted T cell population were checked by analytical flow cytometry. Genomic DNA was isolated from every sorted fraction and measured by UV absorbance on a Nanodrop 2000c.

The sample comes from a study of shared clonotypes between healthy human individuals (dated by TCRdb to the early 2020s). Regarding the study in general: The cohort included a few men and two women between 18 and 49 years of age. Leukapheresis yielded between about 0.94 and 8.9 billion PBMCs per donor. For each donor, CD4 naive and CD4 memory were each given three plates, CD8 naive was given two plates, and CD8 memory was given one plate. The study deeply sequenced blood TCR repertoires of five healthy adults to estimate repertoire size and the extent of clonotype sharing between individuals. Libraries were prepared and TCR repertoires were sequenced by different laboratories using diverse techniques, in order to increase sequencing depth and limit assay-specific biases.

Inclusive of the bounding cysteine and phenylalanine, the CDR3 is 15 residues long. Left in the record is the CDR3 DNA by itself, 45 bases read in frame from the first base. CDR1 SGHTA and CDR2 FQGNSA were looked up in the germline V gene. Trimming takes 5 bases from V and 6 bases from J, and the germline ends sit 16 bases apart. Summary of the overall study and its limitations: Only blood was sampled, and tissue TCR repertoires likely differ from those in blood. Because the study included a small number of donors, the genetic and exposure-history diversity represented was limited. Clonotypes shared by all four sorted-subset donors showed higher generation probabilities than non-shared clonotypes. Naive subsets generally had larger estimated clonotype richness than memory subsets did. Based on pairwise subsampling, the degree of clonotype sharing among donors was expected to be affected by sequencing depth. Even with the large sequencing depth, rarefaction of the sorted-subset datasets indicated that sequencing was incomplete. Across four donors, around 5.4% of naive CD4, roughly 3.4% of naive CD8, approximately 2.5% of memory CD4, and under 0.45% of memory CD8 clonotypes were shared.

Using the deep immunoSEQ assay, multiplex PCR amplified TCR CDR3 regions from genomic DNA. For each cell subset, the extracted genomic DNA was distributed evenly across all wells of several immunoSEQ 96-well plates, and each plate served as one replicate. For sorted subsets, roughly 200 ng genomic DNA, equal to tens of thousands of T cell genomes, was loaded into each replicate PCR. The purified libraries were quantified using a Qubit 3.0 fluorometer, sized with a Bioanalyzer 2100, and then quantified again using the KAPA Library Quantification kit. Every immunoSEQ 96-well plate was sequenced on a separate single-read 150-cycle Illumina NextSeq 550 flow cell. From the authors' description of their analysis: Because the immunoSEQ output included only junctional sequences and no quality scores, the filtering could not be the same as the filtering used for full-length reads. To assign V/J genes and CDR3, sequences were annotated using PyIR, a Python wrapper for IgBLAST v1.9, with IMGT germline references. Reads with weak V/J assignments (E-value above 1e-6), missing CDR3, stop codons, out-of-frame junctions, or ambiguous translated residues were removed. V3J clonotypes were defined by identical inferred V gene, J gene, and CDR3 amino acid sequence. To compute the percentage overlap between repertoires, the number of shared unique clonotypes was divided by the size of the smaller repertoire. Richness of each repertoire was evaluated using RTK rarefaction, the Chao1 estimator, and Recon v2.1 estimates of unobserved clonotypes. Generation probabilities were computed with OLGA for all TCRbeta clonotypes obtained by the gDNA method from a handful of donors. TCRdb re-hosts the immuneACCESS table, in-frame sequences only. Its copies lack some clones; in the studies checked, an unresolved V gene accounts for under half of them, and the cause for the rest is not known. Clone size and the V and J calls come from that table; the DNA yielded D and trimming. This sample holds 2 million to 3 million clones; approximately 93% were observed only once. The ten largest clonotypes hold approximately 0.35% of the sample.

The sequencing input was naive CD4+ T cells from PBMCs. What the cell subset or site label conveys for this sample: CD45RA+ positively selected. This clonotype originated in a man aged 18 to 30 in good health. Some clones in this sample may be carry-over from other donors' samples. The chain employs TRBV7-2 and TRBJ1-4; TRBD1 is perhaps the D gene, given 6 matching bases. The CDR3 has the sequence CASSPFIGGDEKLFF. The nucleotide sequence reads TGTGCCAGCAGCCCTTTTATAGGGGGGGATGAAAAACTGTTTTTT.